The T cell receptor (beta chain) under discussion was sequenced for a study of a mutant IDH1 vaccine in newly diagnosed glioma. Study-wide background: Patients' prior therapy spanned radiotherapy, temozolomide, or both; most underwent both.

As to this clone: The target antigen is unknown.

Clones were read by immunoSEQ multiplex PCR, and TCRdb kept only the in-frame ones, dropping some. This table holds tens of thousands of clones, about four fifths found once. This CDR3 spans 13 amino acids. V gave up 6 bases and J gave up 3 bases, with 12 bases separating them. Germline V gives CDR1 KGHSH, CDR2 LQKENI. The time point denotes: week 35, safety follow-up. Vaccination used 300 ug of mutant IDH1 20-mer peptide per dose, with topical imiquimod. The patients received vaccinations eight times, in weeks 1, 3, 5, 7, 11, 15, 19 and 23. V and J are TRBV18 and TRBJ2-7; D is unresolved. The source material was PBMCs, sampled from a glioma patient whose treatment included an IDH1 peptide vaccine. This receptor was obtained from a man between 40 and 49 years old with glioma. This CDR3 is CASSPRGDYEQYF. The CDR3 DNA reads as TGTGCCAGCTCCCCTCGTGGAGACTACGAGCAGTACTTC.